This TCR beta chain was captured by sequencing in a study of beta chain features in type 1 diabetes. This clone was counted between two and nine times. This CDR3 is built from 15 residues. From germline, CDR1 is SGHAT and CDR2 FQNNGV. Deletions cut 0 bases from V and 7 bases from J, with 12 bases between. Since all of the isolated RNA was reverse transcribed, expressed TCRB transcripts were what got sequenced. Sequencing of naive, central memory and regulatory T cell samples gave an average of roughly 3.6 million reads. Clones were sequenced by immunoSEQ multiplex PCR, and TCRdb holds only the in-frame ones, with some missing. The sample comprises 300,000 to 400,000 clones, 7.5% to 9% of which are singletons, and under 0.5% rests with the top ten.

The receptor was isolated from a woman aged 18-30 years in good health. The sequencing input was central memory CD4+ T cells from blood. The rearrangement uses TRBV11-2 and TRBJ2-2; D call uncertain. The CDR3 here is CASSLDLIGRGELFF. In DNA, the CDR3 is TGTGCCAGCAGCTTAGATCTTATCGGGCGCGGGGAGCTGTTTTTT.